One sample yielded the 27 T cell receptor beta chains listed below, sequenced in a study of cytomegalovirus exposure and HLA in healthy donors. PCR was performed using 60 Vbeta and 13 Jbeta primers. The data were produced by immunoSEQ multiplex PCR, yet TCRdb's version contains in-frame clones alone and is incomplete. The top ten clones hold 8% to 10% of a sample with around 160,000 clones, roughly 80% of them seen once. The sample was PBMCs. The receptors were sampled from a male donor in good health and CMV-seropositive.

The V call is TRBV7-9, the J call TRBJ2-2; weak D call: TRBD2 (5 bases). The CDR3 spans 15 residues. Germline assignment: CDR1 SEHNR and CDR2 FQNEAQ (reference sequence). V was pared by 5 bases and J by 3 bases, with 13 bases between. DNA of the CDR3: TGTGCCAGCAGCCCCCGGGGTAGTTACACCGGGGAGCTGTTTTTT. Its translation is CASSPRGSYTGELFF.

The chain links TRBV19 to TRBJ2-4, with D possibly matching TRBD1 (7 bases). The CDR3 totals 15 residues. CDR1 LNHDA and CDR2 SQIVND come from the germline V gene (reference sequence). V dropped 4 bases and J dropped 8 bases, with 18 bases sitting between them. CDR3 nucleotides: TGTGCCAGTAGTACCGGGGGACAGAGCGTGGACATTCAGTACTTC. It is translated as CASSTGGQSVDIQYF.

The CDR3 spells CASSLDSLGLAGAGDTQYF. The CDR3 coding sequence is TGTGCCAGCAGCTTAGATTCCCTGGGACTAGCGGGAGCCGGAGATACGCAGTATTTT. The chain carries TRBV11-2 and TRBJ2-3, with 14 nucleotides matching TRBD2. Germline V gives CDR1 SGHAT, CDR2 FQNNGV. V lost 0 bases to trimming and J lost 5 bases; unmatched junction nucleotides: 10. This CDR3 spans 19 amino acids.

The V gene is TRBV6-6, the J gene TRBJ1-3, with D perhaps TRBD1 (5 bases). The germline CDR1 and CDR2 sequences are MNHNY and SVGAGI (reference sequence). Trimming removed 7 bases at V and 0 bases at J, with 10 bases between. The length of the CDR3 is 14 residues. CDR3 DNA: TGTGCCAGCACCCCGGGGGGCTCTGGAAACACCATATATTTT. It is translated as CASTPGGSGNTIYF.

The chain carries TRBV7-8 and TRBJ2-3, with TRBD2 matching 9 bases. V lost 5 bases, J lost 5 bases, and 8 bases stayed unmatched. Germline V gives CDR1 SGHVS, CDR2 FQNEAQ. The CDR3 has 15 residues. For the CDR3, the DNA is TGTGCCAGCAGCCCGGACGCGGGAGGGGAAGATACGCAGTATTTT. Encoded protein: CASSPDAGGEDTQYF.

CDR3: CASSESAGTGELFF. In DNA, the CDR3 is TGCGCCAGCAGTGAGTCAGCGGGGACCGGGGAGCTGTTTTTT. The gene calls are TRBV10-1 and TRBJ2-2; 7 bases agree with TRBD2. In germline, CDR1 is WNHNN, CDR2 SYGVQD (reference sequence). Losses at the gene ends were 0 bases for V and 5 bases for J; bases not matched to a gene: 0. The CDR3 has 14 amino acids.

The rearrangement uses TRBV28 and TRBJ2-7; 7 nucleotides agree with TRBD1. The ends lost 4 bases at V and 1 base at J; junction bases unmatched: 4. CDR1 and CDR2 (germline): MDHEN, SYDVKM. The CDR3 runs to 14 residues. DNA of the CDR3: TGTGCCAGCAGTTCCCCGGGACAGTCCTACGAGCAGTACTTC. Translated: CASSSPGQSYEQYF.

With respect to this clone: The junction shows a germline mismatch at one end, possibly a read error. The chain links TRBV28 to TRBJ1-3; unclear D gene. Germline CDR1 reads MDHEN; CDR2 reads SYDVKM. The CDR3 contains 16 residues. CDR3: CASSLEHLAGEPLAHF. In nucleotides, the CDR3 is TGTGCCAGCAGTTTAGAACACTTGGCCGGGGAGCCGTTGGCGCATTTT. Using reference TRBV28 and TRBJ1-3 for the parts outside the CDR3, the full variable domain is DVKVTQSSRYLVKRTGEKVFLECVQDMDHENMFWYRQDPGLGLRLIYFSYDVKMKEKGDIPEGYSVSREKKERFSLILESASTNQTSMYLCASSLEHLAGEPLAHFGEGSWLTVV.

This clone was seen only once. This rearrangement joins TRBV27 to TRBJ2-3; D unclear. The CDR3 runs 13 residues. From germline, CDR1 is MNHEY and CDR2 SMNVEV (reference sequence). Trimming cost V 2 bases and J 2 bases, with 5 bases left between them. The CDR3 loop is CASSLIATDTQYF. The CDR3 nucleotides are TGTGCCAGCAGTTTAATAGCCACAGATACGCAGTATTTT.

The V gene is TRBV7-2, the J gene TRBJ2-1; TRBD2 matches at 11 bases. The germline V gene encodes CDR1 SGHTA and CDR2 FQGNSA. The V and J ends lost 1 base and 4 bases, in that order; junction bases with no gene match: 0. The CDR3 is made up of 15 amino acids. The chain's CDR3 is CASSLVAGGYNEQFF. The CDR3 DNA reads TGTGCCAGCAGCTTAGTAGCGGGAGGGTACAATGAGCAGTTCTTC.

The CDR3 nucleotides are TGTGCCAGCAGCTTTGACAGAGACAATGAGCAGTTCTTC. Its translation: CASSFDRDNEQFF. V and J are TRBV7-8 and TRBJ2-1, with D perhaps matching TRBD1 (5 bases). Trimming pared 3 bases from V and 5 bases from J, leaving 8 bases between. The CDR3 sequence is 13 residues long. CDR1 SGHVS and CDR2 FQNEAQ come from the germline V gene.

This rearrangement joins TRBV7-9 to TRBJ2-3; TRBD2 matches at 7 bases. Germline V gives CDR1 SEHNR, CDR2 FQNEAQ (reference sequence). The V gene end was trimmed by 1 base and the J gene end by 4 bases; junction bases not matched to a gene: 5. The CDR3 spans 15 residues. CDR3: CASSLGLAFPDTQYF. The CDR3 bases are TGTGCCAGCAGCTTAGGACTAGCATTCCCAGATACGCAGTATTTT. Together with reference TRBV7-9 and TRBJ2-3, the CDR3 gives the full variable domain: DTGVSQNPRHKITKRGQNVTFRCDPISEHNRLYWYRQTLGQGPEFLTYFQNEAQLEKSRLLSDRFSAERPKGSFSTLEIQRTEQGDSAMYLCASSLGLAFPDTQYFGPGTRLTVL.

V usage is TRBV6-1 and J usage is TRBJ1-1; D is uncertain. The CDR3 runs to 12 residues. The V and J ends lost 8 bases and 5 bases respectively, with 12 bases between them. Germline values: CDR1 MNHNS, CDR2 SASEGT. The CDR3 region has the DNA TGTGCCAGCGGGCATGAAGGAACTGAAGCTTTCTTT. Protein: CASGHEGTEAFF.

This chain joins TRBV5-8 and TRBJ1-1; TRBD1 might be the D (5 bases). Trimming removed 1 base from V and 3 bases from J, with 10 bases in between. The germline V gene encodes CDR1 SGHTS and CDR2 YDEGEE. CDR3 length: 14 amino acids. The CDR3 region is CASSLRGLDTEAFF. The CDR3 DNA reads TGTGCCAGCAGCTTGCGGGGGTTGGACACTGAAGCTTTCTTT. The entire variable domain, with the rest obtained from reference TRBV5-8 and TRBJ1-1, is as follows: EAGVTQSPTHLIKTRGQQATLRCSPISGHTSVYWYQQALGLGLQFLLWYDEGEERNRGNFPPRFSGRQFPNYSSELNVNALELEDSALYLCASSLRGLDTEAFFGQGTRLTVV.

The V call is TRBV7-6, the J call TRBJ2-1, with a possible D match to TRBD1 (5 bases). Trimming stripped 5 bases from V and 2 bases from J, with 10 bases between. Germline loops: CDR1 SGHVS, CDR2 FNYEAQ. CDR3 length equals 14 residues. The CDR3 sequence is CASSMAGPYNEQFF. DNA of the CDR3: TGTGCCAGCAGCATGGCAGGGCCCTACAATGAGCAGTTCTTC.

The chain couples TRBV28 to TRBJ1-5; D ambiguous. Per the germline V gene, CDR1 is MDHEN and CDR2 is SYDVKM. The V end lost 2 bases, the J end lost 4 bases, and 15 bases lay between the germline ends. This CDR3 region has 16 residues. The CDR3 here is CASSLEAGSWNQPQHF. DNA of the CDR3: TGTGCCAGCAGTTTAGAGGCTGGGTCGTGGAATCAGCCCCAGCATTTT. Full variable domain (missing parts from reference TRBV28 and TRBJ1-5): DVKVTQSSRYLVKRTGEKVFLECVQDMDHENMFWYRQDPGLGLRLIYFSYDVKMKEKGDIPEGYSVSREKKERFSLILESASTNQTSMYLCASSLEAGSWNQPQHFGDGTRLSIL.

The chain carries TRBV7-2 and TRBJ1-5; D is perhaps TRBD1 (6 bases). The CDR3 sequence is 16 residues long. In germline, CDR1 is SGHTA, CDR2 FQGNSA. With 5 bases removed from V and 7 bases from J, the gap between germline ends came to 21 bases. The CDR3 is CASSLKGQFPDQPQHF. CDR3 nucleotide sequence: TGTGCCAGCAGCCTTAAAGGACAGTTTCCAGACCAGCCCCAGCATTTT. The whole variable domain, remainder taken from reference TRBV7-2 and TRBJ1-5, is GAGVSQSPSNKVTEKGKDVELRCDPISGHTALYWYRQSLGQGLEFLIYFQGNSAPDKSGLPSDRFSAERTGGSVSTLTIQRTQQEDSAVYLCASSLKGQFPDQPQHFGDGTRLSIL.

This clone appeared once. The rearrangement links TRBV7-9 to TRBJ1-4; tentative D call: TRBD1 (6 bases). The CDR3 loop spans 18 amino acids. Germline-derived CDR1 and CDR2 are SEHNR and FQNEAQ (reference sequence). V lost 5 bases and J lost 0, with 19 bases in between. CDR3 protein: CASSPRRGGTATNEKLFF. CDR3 nucleotides: TGTGCCAGCAGCCCGCGGAGGGGGGGTACTGCAACTAATGAAAAACTGTTTTTT.

J is TRBJ1-5 and V is TRBV5-4, with D possibly TRBD1 on 5 matching bases. Trimming shortened V by 0 bases and J by 2 bases, and 12 bases separated the two germline ends. The CDR3 sequence is 16 residues long. Germline V lookup: CDR1 SGHNT, CDR2 YYREEE (reference sequence). The CDR3 loop reads CASSLGGGVGNQPQHF. In nucleotides, the CDR3 is TGTGCCAGCAGCTTGGGGGGAGGGGTTGGCAATCAGCCCCAGCATTTT.

The DNA for the CDR3 is TGTGCCAGTAGTATAATGACAGGAAGTCCCCAGCCCCAGCATTTT. It specifies CASSIMTGSPQPQHF. This sequence joins TRBV19 and TRBJ1-5; possibly TRBD1 for D (6 bases). Germline V gene sequence: CDR1 LNHDA, CDR2 SQIVND (reference sequence). V lost 2 bases and J 7 bases, leaving 15 bases between the germline ends. The CDR3 runs to 15 residues.

V gene TRBV9 combines with J gene TRBJ2-7, with 8 nucleotides matching TRBD2. Per germline, CDR1 SGDLS and CDR2 YYNGEE. J gave up 5 bases and V 3 bases, and 7 bases lay outside the gene matches. The CDR3 is 14 amino acids. The CDR3 reads CASSGSAGGDEQYF. The DNA for the CDR3 is TGTGCCAGCAGCGGGTCGGCGGGGGGCGACGAGCAGTACTTC.

The chain links TRBV5-1 to TRBJ2-2, with D perhaps matching TRBD2 (5 bases). This CDR3 has 13 residues. V was trimmed by 4 bases and J by 7 bases, leaving 11 bases between them. Per germline, CDR1 SGHRS and CDR2 YFSETQ. CDR3 nucleotides: TGCGCCAGCAGCCCCACAGAGGGCGGGGAGCTGTTTTTT. Translated: CASSPTEGGELFF. The whole variable domain, remainder taken from reference TRBV5-1 and TRBJ2-2, is KAGVTQTPRYLIKTRGQQVTLSCSPISGHRSVSWYQQTPGQGLQFLFEYFSETQRNKGNFPGRFSGRQFSNSRSEMNVSTLELGDSALYLCASSPTEGGELFFGEGSRLTVL.

This clone has a handful of counts. The chain couples TRBV7-9 to TRBJ1-5; 11 bases map to TRBD1. Germline CDR1 is SEHNR and CDR2 is FQNEAQ (reference sequence). The trim removed 5 bases at V and 6 bases at J, leaving 6 bases unmatched. The CDR3 length is 15 residues. CDR3 region: CASSVGQGAIQPQHF. For the CDR3, the DNA is TGTGCCAGCAGCGTTGGACAGGGGGCGATTCAGCCCCAGCATTTT. The entire variable domain, with the rest obtained from reference TRBV7-9 and TRBJ1-5, is as follows: DTGVSQNPRHKITKRGQNVTFRCDPISEHNRLYWYRQTLGQGPEFLTYFQNEAQLEKSRLLSDRFSAERPKGSFSTLEIQRTEQGDSAMYLCASSVGQGAIQPQHFGDGTRLSIL.

The chain has TRBV2 and TRBJ1-5; D is uncertain. The V end was cut by 4 bases, the J end by 6 bases, with 10 bases between. Germline loops: CDR1 SNHLY, CDR2 FYNNEI. The CDR3 spans 13 residues. This CDR3 reads CASSGGNSQPQHF. The CDR3 bases are TGTGCCAGCAGTGGCGGGAACAGTCAGCCCCAGCATTTT.

This sequence joins TRBV28 and TRBJ2-5; the D gene is possibly TRBD1 (5 bases). V lost 5 bases to trimming and J lost 4 bases, with 11 bases between them. This CDR3 comprises 13 residues. Germline values: CDR1 MDHEN, CDR2 SYDVKM. CDR3 loop: CASSRGQGETQYF. As DNA, the CDR3 is TGTGCCAGCAGTAGGGGCCAGGGAGAGACCCAGTACTTC.

The gene calls are TRBV9 and TRBJ2-1; the match to TRBD2 covers 11 bases. Losses at the gene ends were 4 bases for V and 5 bases for J; bases not matched to a gene: 8. This CDR3 region has 16 residues. Per the germline V gene, CDR1 is SGDLS and CDR2 is YYNGEE. The CDR3 spells CASSTLGLAAHNEQFF. CDR3 DNA: TGTGCCAGCAGCACACTGGGACTAGCGGCTCACAATGAGCAGTTCTTC.

The chain links TRBV18 to TRBJ1-4; 9 positions agree with TRBD1. Germline CDR1 and CDR2: KGHSH and LQKENI. With V trimmed by 2 bases and J by 4 bases, 2 bases remained unmatched. The CDR3 runs 15 residues. Here the CDR3 DNA reads TGTGCCAGCTCACCAACGACAGGGGGTAATGAAAAACTGTTTTTT. It translates to CASSPTTGGNEKLFF.